Each of the 20 T cell receptor beta chains below was sequenced from the same sample in a study of T-cell reconstitution after alpha-beta-depleted transplantation in children. Preparation of the TCRbeta library was carried out with unique molecular identifiers. TCRdb re-called the PCR reads with MiXCR, one entry per CDR3 protein. The sample records about 360,000 distinct CDR3 sequences, 13% being singletons. The sample in question was PBMCs, obtained from the stem cell graft. The receptors here all came from a human donor who donated a stem cell graft to a child with Fanconi anemia.

This clonotype has more than one count but fewer than ten. The chain has TRBV11-2 and TRBJ1-2, with D uncertain. This CDR3 spans 13 amino acids. Germline CDR1 SGHAT, CDR2 FQNNGV. Between the trimmed V and J ends, which lost 4 bases and 7 bases, there was a span of 13 bases. The CDR3 DNA sequence: TGTGCCAGCAGCTCTTATTCTATCCGTGGCTACACCTTC. It codes for CASSSYSIRGYTF.

This chain connects TRBV6-5 to TRBJ2-2; 7 bases match TRBD1. The CDR3 is 15 amino acids. CDR1 is MNHEY and CDR2 is SVGAGI in the germline V gene. The J segment lost 6 bases and the V segment lost 4 bases, leaving 8 bases of the junction unmatched. This CDR3 reads CASSFQGVRPGELFF. Here the CDR3 DNA reads TGTGCCAGCAGTTTCCAGGGGGTCCGGCCCGGGGAGCTGTTTTTT.

This chain links TRBV27 with TRBJ2-7, with TRBD2 matching 10 bases. The V gene's germline CDR1 is MNHEY and CDR2 SMNVEV (reference sequence). V lost 7 bases and J lost 5; bases outside the gene matches: 5. The CDR3 extends over 13 amino acids. The CDR3 bases are TGTGCCAGCACAGCGGGGGGGCCCCACGAGCAGTACTTC. This gives the protein CASTAGGPHEQYF.

This clonotype was observed a few times. The gene calls are TRBV12-5 and TRBJ1-2, with 8 bases matching TRBD1. With 3 bases clipped from V and 8 bases from J, the junction kept 14 bases outside the gene matches. This CDR3 contains 16 residues. CDR1 LGHNT and CDR2 FRNRAP come from the germline V gene. The CDR3 loop reads CASGFSVPGQAAGYTF. CDR3 DNA: TGTGCTAGTGGTTTCTCCGTCCCGGGACAGGCAGCAGGCTACACCTTC.

This clonotype showed up many times. The genes are TRBV12-3 or TRBV12-4 and TRBJ2-7; D not resolved. The V end was cut by 3 bases, the J end by 0 bases, with 6 bases between. The CDR3 loop spans 13 amino acids. The CDR3 protein is CASSLLTSYEQYF. The CDR3 nucleotides read TGTGCCAGCAGTTTGTTGACCTCCTACGAGCAGTACTTC.

The chain is built from TRBV5-1 and TRBJ2-5; D not resolved. CDR1 SGHRS and CDR2 YFSETQ come from the germline V gene. This CDR3 contains 14 residues. V dropped 1 base and J dropped 3 bases, with 10 bases sitting between them. CDR3 DNA sequence: TGCGCCAGCAGCTTGATAGGAACAGAAGAGACCCAGTACTTC. It is translated as CASSLIGTEETQYF.

The chain couples TRBV19 to TRBJ1-2; D not certain. The germline V and J ends were trimmed by 5 bases and 2 bases, with 12 bases remaining between them. Germline values: CDR1 LNHDA, CDR2 SQIVND (reference sequence). The CDR3 sequence is 14 residues long. The CDR3 loop is CASSQISPNYGYTF. The DNA of the CDR3 is TGTGCCAGTAGTCAGATCAGCCCCAACTATGGCTACACCTTC.

This clonotype was observed a few times. The chain links TRBV5-1 to TRBJ1-1; D may be TRBD1 (6 bases). This CDR3 is 15 amino acids long. Trimming removed 2 bases from V and 1 base from J, with 12 bases in between. Germline assignment: CDR1 SGHRS and CDR2 YFSETQ. CDR3 nucleotide sequence: TGCGCCAGCAGCTTCGACAGGCTCCAGAACACTGAAGCTTTCTTT. This gives the protein CASSFDRLQNTEAFF.

The rearrangement uses TRBV29-1 and TRBJ1-1; 8 bases agree with TRBD1. J was trimmed by 4 bases and V by 6 bases; bases with no gene match: 4. The CDR3 contains 12 residues. CDR1 is SQVTM, CDR2 ANQGSEA, per germline. The DNA for the CDR3 is TGCAGCGTGCGGACAGGGATCACTGAAGCTTTCTTT. The encoded protein is CSVRTGITEAFF.

The table lists this clonotype with many counts. CDR3 coding DNA: TGTGCCAGCACCGGACAGACCTACACAGATACGCAGTATTTT. Encoded protein: CASTGQTYTDTQYF. V gene TRBV6-1 combines with J gene TRBJ2-3; TRBD1 might be the D (6 bases). This CDR3 spans 14 amino acids. V was pared by 7 bases and J by 2 bases, with 13 bases between. Per the germline V gene, CDR1 is MNHNS and CDR2 is SASEGT.

This clonotype was observed a few times. The CDR3 region is CASSFRENTEAFF. The CDR3 nucleotides read TGCGCCAGCAGCTTTCGGGAGAACACTGAAGCTTTCTTT. The V call is TRBV5-1, the J call TRBJ1-1, with D unresolved. V was clipped by 2 bases and J by 1 base, with 6 bases between them. Germline V gene sequence: CDR1 SGHRS, CDR2 YFSETQ. This CDR3 is built from 13 residues.

The chain is built from TRBV7-9 and TRBJ1-6, with D uncertain. This CDR3 contains 14 residues. Trimming removed 3 bases at V and 7 bases at J, with 10 bases between. From germline, CDR1 is SEHNR and CDR2 FQNEAQ (reference sequence). CDR3 in amino acids: CASSLTEFNSPLHF. CDR3 DNA sequence: TGTGCCAGCAGCTTGACCGAATTCAATTCACCCCTCCACTTT. Complete variable domain (other parts from reference TRBV7-9 and TRBJ1-6): DTGVSQNPRHKITKRGQNVTFRCDPISEHNRLYWYRQTLGQGPEFLTYFQNEAQLEKSRLLSDRFSAERPKGSFSTLEIQRTEQGDSAMYLCASSLTEFNSPLHFGNGTRLTVT.

This clonotype was detected a few times. The genes are TRBV18 and TRBJ2-3, with D perhaps TRBD1 or TRBD2 (5 bases each). Germline assignment: CDR1 KGHSH and CDR2 LQKENI. This CDR3 spans 14 amino acids. The V gene lost 3 bases and the J gene lost 3 bases, with 10 bases spanning the gap. CDR3 in amino acids: CASSPGTQTDTQYF. In DNA, the CDR3 is TGTGCCAGCTCACCTGGGACCCAGACAGATACGCAGTATTTT.

This clonotype has a handful of counts. The gene calls are TRBV5-1 and TRBJ1-2, with 7 bases lining up with TRBD1. The junction had 18 bases not matched to a gene; V was cut back by 4 bases and J by 6 bases. Germline CDR1 and CDR2: SGHRS and YFSETQ. CDR3 size: 17 residues. In DNA form, the CDR3 reads TGCGCCAGCAGCACTAACAGGGGACGCTTCGGTTTTGATGGCTACACCTTC. Encoded protein: CASSTNRGRFGFDGYTF.

This clonotype was observed a handful of times. V gene TRBV27 combines with J gene TRBJ1-5, with 10 positions matching TRBD1. From germline, CDR1 is MNHEY and CDR2 SMNVEV (reference sequence). This CDR3 is 17 amino acids long. After removal of 0 bases from V and 3 bases from J, the junction contained 5 bases not matched to a gene. The CDR3 nucleotides are TGTGCCAGCAGTTTATCGAGACAGGGGGCGCCCAATCAGCCCCAGCATTTT. Translation: CASSLSRQGAPNQPQHF.

The V call is TRBV28, the J call TRBJ1-4; TRBD1 might be the D (6 bases). Trimming left V 3 bases short and J 12 bases short, with 20 bases between. The CDR3 contains 15 residues. In germline, CDR1 is MDHEN, CDR2 SYDVKM. The CDR3 region has the DNA TGTGCCAGCAGTTTCTCTGGGGGCGGCAGAAGAGAACTGTTTTTT. Its protein is CASSFSGGGRRELFF.

This clonotype was observed many times. The V gene is TRBV5-1, the J gene TRBJ2-1; D perhaps matches TRBD2 (5 bases). V was cut by 0 bases and J by 8 bases, with 15 bases left in between. The CDR3 has 15 residues. Germline CDR1 and CDR2: SGHRS and YFSETQ. DNA of the CDR3: TGCGCCAGCAGCTTGGGTAGCGCCCCTATGGATGAGCAGTTCTTC. This translates into CASSLGSAPMDEQFF.

The CDR3 sequence: CASSLNREYTEAFF. CDR3 nucleotide sequence: TGCGCCAGCAGCTTAAACAGAGAGTACACTGAAGCTTTCTTT. The chain joins TRBV5-1 to TRBJ1-1; D remains unclear. CDR1 and CDR2 (germline): SGHRS, YFSETQ. Deletions cut 2 bases from V and 3 bases from J, with 11 bases between. The length of the CDR3 is 14 residues.

This clonotype has a count of ten or more. The rearrangement uses TRBV4-1 and TRBJ2-1; 12 nucleotides agree with TRBD2. Germline lookup yields CDR1 MGHRA and CDR2 YSYEKL. The CDR3 covers 17 residues. Unmatched junction bases numbered 9, after V lost 0 bases and J lost 9 bases. The CDR3 coding sequence is TGCGCCAGCAGCCAAGATATAGCTAGCGGGGGGGCCATTGAGCAGTTCTTC. It encodes CASSQDIASGGAIEQFF.

Only a few counts were recorded for this clonotype. The chain recombines TRBV6-5 with TRBJ2-3; possible D gene TRBD2, 6 bases. The length of the CDR3 is 16 residues. Germline V gene sequence: CDR1 MNHEY, CDR2 SVGAGI. V was cut by 0 bases and J by 1 base, with 11 bases left in between. This chain's CDR3 is CASSYSPLAGTDTQYF. For the CDR3, the DNA is TGTGCCAGCAGTTACTCCCCACTAGCAGGCACAGATACGCAGTATTTT.